This is a list of T cell receptor beta chains from one sample in a study of cytomegalovirus exposure and HLA in healthy donors. The protocol was immunoSEQ multiplex PCR, while the TCRdb copy is restricted to in-frame clones and leaves out a portion. Counted here are 100,000 to 150,000 clones, roughly 95% occurring once; the ten biggest clones make up approximately 1.5%. Sequences were obtained from PBMCs. The receptor source for this set is a man between 18 and 35 years old in good health and CMV-seronegative. The CDR3 runs from the conserved cysteine through the conserved F or W.

J,V,CDR3
TRBJ2-5,TRBV7-9,CASSLGDFQETQYF
TRBJ1-1,TRBV5-1,CASSFGTGADTEAFF
TRBJ1-1,TRBV18,CASSPGTGEFTEAFF
TRBJ1-3,TRBV5-1,CASSLAGPEAGNTIYF
TRBJ1-2,TRBV6-1,CASSETQQGVAGGYTF
TRBJ2-6,TRBV7-2,CASSPDRVTGANVLTF
TRBJ2-7,TRBV4-1,CASSQEEGGSYEQYF
TRBJ2-2,TRBV4-3,CASSREAGGDTGELFF
TRBJ1-1,TRBV13,CASSLGDGSMNTEAFF
TRBJ2-7,TRBV27,CASRGGFGPYEQYF
TRBJ2-5,TRBV28,CASSPGHPQETQYF
TRBJ2-7,TRBV27,CASSLNGGADGGYEQYF
TRBJ1-3,TRBV4-3,CASSHRGVGNTIYF
TRBJ2-1,TRBV28,CASSRILWRDGEQFF
TRBJ2-5,TRBV6-5,CASSYSSGVGETQYF
TRBJ2-1,TRBV18,CASSPPDRGGYNEQFF
TRBJ2-6,TRBV7-3,CASSLEGLRGANVLTF
TRBJ1-4,TRBV6-6,CASSYRAENEKLFF
TRBJ1-2,TRBV27,CASSPLGGNGYTF
TRBJ2-3,TRBV20-1,CSARDGNTQYF
TRBJ2-1,TRBV5-1,CASFRKPDNEQFF
TRBJ1-1,TRBV7-9,CASSATQGGHTEAFF
TRBJ2-5,TRBV13,CASATSGSQETQYF
TRBJ1-5,TRBV6-1,CASRESPGQLFPLLAQHF
TRBJ1-3,TRBV4-3,CASSHFGQVGNTIYF
TRBJ1-5,TRBV19,CASSIGDRVSNQPQHF
TRBJ2-3,TRBV5-4,CASSPPGLGMDTQYF
TRBJ1-5,TRBV28,CASSLYGFNQPQHF
TRBJ2-1,TRBV28,CASSLTILTSGTYNEQFF
TRBJ1-1,TRBV7-2,CASSPAGTRLIAEAFF
TRBJ2-2,TRBV7-7,CASSRLVAGGEGTGELFF
TRBJ2-7,TRBV5-6,CASSLDRGLSYEQYF
TRBJ1-2,TRBV25-1,CASSEERGYTF
TRBJ2-2,TRBV10-3,CAISEPLPSVAINTGELFF
TRBJ2-5,TRBV27,CASLPTGRGETQYF
TRBJ1-1,TRBV6-6,CASSLTEGGNTEAFF
TRBJ2-4,TRBV27,CASTSTYGDKNIQYF
TRBJ2-1,TRBV7-2,CASSLDRRTRDEQFF
TRBJ2-7,TRBV18,CASSPGGLIQYEQYF
TRBJ1-2,TRBV7-2,CASSLTSDTNYGYTF
TRBJ2-7,TRBV6-1,CASAPGRGRSYEQYF
TRBJ1-1,TRBV7-6,CASSPRQSNTEAFF
TRBJ2-1,TRBV28,CASRLGGNEQFF
TRBJ2-1,TRBV7-8,CASSALAGKGNEQFF
TRBJ2-1,TRBV28,CASKRGGTQVDNEQFF
TRBJ2-3,TRBV7-2,CASSLARRDTQYF
TRBJ1-1,TRBV4-1,CASSQGTGGAKTEAFF
TRBJ2-5,TRBV5-4,CASGKGGETQYF
TRBJ2-5,TRBV10-3,CAISETAQGAAETQYF
TRBJ1-1,TRBV7-8,CASSLVPGKVEAFF
TRBJ2-1,TRBV7-2,CASSLGLDRSYNEQFF
TRBJ1-3,TRBV11-2,CASDRGAGNTIYF
TRBJ2-7,TRBV5-5,CASSLAGGPTYEQYF
TRBJ1-2,TRBV4-3,CASSQDSDSYYGYTF
TRBJ2-3,TRBV7-9,CASRYIAGGPSDTQYF
TRBJ1-1,TRBV7-9,CASSPIGAGTEAFF
TRBJ2-1,TRBV27,CASRLGTSGYNEQFF